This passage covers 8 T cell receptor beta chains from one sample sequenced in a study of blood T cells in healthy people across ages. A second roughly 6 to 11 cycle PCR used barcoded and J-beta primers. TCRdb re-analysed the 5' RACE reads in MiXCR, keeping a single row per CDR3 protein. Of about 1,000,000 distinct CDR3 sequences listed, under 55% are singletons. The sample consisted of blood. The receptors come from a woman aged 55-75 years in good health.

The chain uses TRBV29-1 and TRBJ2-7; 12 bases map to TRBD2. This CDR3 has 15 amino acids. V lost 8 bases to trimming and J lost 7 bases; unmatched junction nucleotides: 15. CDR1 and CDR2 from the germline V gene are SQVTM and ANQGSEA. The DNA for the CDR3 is TGCAGCCCCCGACGGACTAGCGGGGCCTCCAATGAGCAGTACTTC. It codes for CSPRRTSGASNEQYF.

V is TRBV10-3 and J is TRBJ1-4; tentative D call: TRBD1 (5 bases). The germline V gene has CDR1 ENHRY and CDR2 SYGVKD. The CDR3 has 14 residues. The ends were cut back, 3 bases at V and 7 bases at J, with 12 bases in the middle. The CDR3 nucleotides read TGTGCCATCAGTGACAGGGTGGCTGGTGAAAAACTGTTTTTT. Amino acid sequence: CAISDRVAGEKLFF.

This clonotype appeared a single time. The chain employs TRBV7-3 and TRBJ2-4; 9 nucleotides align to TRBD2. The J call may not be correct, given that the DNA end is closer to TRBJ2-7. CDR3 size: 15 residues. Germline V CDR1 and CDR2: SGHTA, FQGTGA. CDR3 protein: CASSLAGSKTYEQYF. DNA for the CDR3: TGTGCCAGCAGCCTAGCGGGGTCCAAAACCTACGAGCAGTACTTC.

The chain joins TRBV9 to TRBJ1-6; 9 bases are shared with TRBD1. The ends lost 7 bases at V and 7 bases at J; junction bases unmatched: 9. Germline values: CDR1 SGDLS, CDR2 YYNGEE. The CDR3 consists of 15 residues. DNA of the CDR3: TGTGCCAGCTCACCTCCCGGGACAGGGAATTCACCCCTCCACTTT. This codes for CASSPPGTGNSPLHF.

This CDR3 reads CASSGAPVGPGIGDTQYF. The DNA of the CDR3 is TGTGCCAGCAGCGGCGCCCCTGTTGGTCCGGGGATAGGAGATACGCAGTATTTT. This sequence joins TRBV9 and TRBJ2-3; possible D gene TRBD2, 5 bases. This CDR3 is built from 18 residues. CDR1 and CDR2 from the germline V gene are SGDLS and YYNGEE. The germline V and J ends were trimmed by 3 bases and 5 bases, with 25 bases remaining between them. The full variable domain, its missing parts supplied by reference TRBV9 and TRBJ2-3, is DSGVTQTPKHLITATGQRVTLRCSPRSGDLSVYWYQQSLDQGLQFLIQYYNGEERAKGNILERFSAQQFPDLHSELNLSSLELGDSALYFCASSGAPVGPGIGDTQYFGPGTRLTVL.

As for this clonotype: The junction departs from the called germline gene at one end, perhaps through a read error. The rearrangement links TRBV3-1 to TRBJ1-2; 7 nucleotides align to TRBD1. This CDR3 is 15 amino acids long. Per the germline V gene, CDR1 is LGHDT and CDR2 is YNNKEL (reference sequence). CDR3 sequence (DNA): TGTGCCAGTAGCCCTCTACAGGGGACTAACTATGGCTACACCTTC. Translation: CASSPLQGTNYGYTF. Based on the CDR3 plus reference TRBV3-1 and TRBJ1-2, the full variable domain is DTAVSQTPKYLVTQMGNDKSIKCEQNLGHDTMYWYKQDSKKFLKIMFSYNNKELIINETVPNRFSPKSPDKAHLNLHINSLELGDSAVYFCASSPLQGTNYGYTFGSGTRLTVV.

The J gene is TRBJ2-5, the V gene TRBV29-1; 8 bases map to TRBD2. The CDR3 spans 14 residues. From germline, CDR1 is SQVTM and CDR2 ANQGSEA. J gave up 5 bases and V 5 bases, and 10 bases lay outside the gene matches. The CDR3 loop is CSVLKAGAGETQYF. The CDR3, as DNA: TGCAGCGTTCTCAAAGCGGGAGCTGGGGAGACCCAGTACTTC. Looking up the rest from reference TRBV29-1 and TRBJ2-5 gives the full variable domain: SAVISQKPSRDICQRGTSLTIQCQVDSQVTMMFWYRQQPGQSLTLIATANQGSEATYESGFVIDKFPISRPNLTFSTLTVSNMSPEDSSIYLCSVLKAGAGETQYFGPGTRLLVL.

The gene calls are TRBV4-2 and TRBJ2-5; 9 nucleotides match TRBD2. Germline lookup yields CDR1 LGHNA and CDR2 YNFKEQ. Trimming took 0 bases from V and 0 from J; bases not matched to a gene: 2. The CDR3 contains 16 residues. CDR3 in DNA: TGTGCCAGCAGCCAAGAGCTAGCGGGGAACCAAGAGACCCAGTACTTC. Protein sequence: CASSQELAGNQETQYF.